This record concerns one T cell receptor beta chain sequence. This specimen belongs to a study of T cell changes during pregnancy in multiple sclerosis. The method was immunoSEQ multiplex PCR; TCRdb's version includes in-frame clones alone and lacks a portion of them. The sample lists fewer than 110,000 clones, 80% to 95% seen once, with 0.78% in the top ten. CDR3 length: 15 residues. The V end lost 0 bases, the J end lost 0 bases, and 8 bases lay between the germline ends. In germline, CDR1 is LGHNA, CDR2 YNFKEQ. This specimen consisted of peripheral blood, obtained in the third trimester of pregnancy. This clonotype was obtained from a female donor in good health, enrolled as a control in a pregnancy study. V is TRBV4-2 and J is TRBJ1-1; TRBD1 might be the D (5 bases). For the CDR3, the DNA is TGTGCCAGCAGCCAAGATCCAGGGATGAACACTGAAGCTTTCTTT. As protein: CASSQDPGMNTEAFF.